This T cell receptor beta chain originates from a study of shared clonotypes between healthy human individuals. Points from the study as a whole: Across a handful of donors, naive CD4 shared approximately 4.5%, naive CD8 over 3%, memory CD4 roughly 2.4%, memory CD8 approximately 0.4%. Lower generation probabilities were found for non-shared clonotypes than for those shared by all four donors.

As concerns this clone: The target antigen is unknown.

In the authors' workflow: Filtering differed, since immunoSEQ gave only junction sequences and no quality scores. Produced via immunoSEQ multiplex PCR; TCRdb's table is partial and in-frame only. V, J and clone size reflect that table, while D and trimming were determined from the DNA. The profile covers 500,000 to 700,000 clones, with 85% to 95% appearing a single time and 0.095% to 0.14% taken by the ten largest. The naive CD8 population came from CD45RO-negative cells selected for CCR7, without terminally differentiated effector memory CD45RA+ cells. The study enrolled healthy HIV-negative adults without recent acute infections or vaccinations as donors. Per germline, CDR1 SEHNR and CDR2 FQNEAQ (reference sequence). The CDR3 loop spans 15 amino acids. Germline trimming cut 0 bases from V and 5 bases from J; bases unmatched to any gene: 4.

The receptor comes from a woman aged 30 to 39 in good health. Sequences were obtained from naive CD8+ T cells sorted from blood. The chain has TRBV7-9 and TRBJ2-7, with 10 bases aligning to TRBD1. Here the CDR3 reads CASSLALGTGDEQYF. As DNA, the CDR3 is TGTGCCAGCAGCTTAGCGCTAGGGACAGGGGACGAGCAGTACTTC.